The following is a TCR beta chain sequence with its context. TCRdb's copy holds only in-frame clones and misses some; the assay was immunoSEQ multiplex PCR. The table shows about 190,000 clones, with about 86% occurring only once. Germline V gives CDR1 SEHNR, CDR2 FQNEAQ (reference sequence). V dropped 3 bases and J dropped 5 bases, with 8 bases sitting between them. The CDR3 sequence is 12 residues long. The data were taken from a study of blood T cell repertoires in COVID-19. Across the whole study: Cohort 3 recovery required two negative PCRs, clearance, or symptom resolution.

Sequenced: PBMCs or T cells enriched from blood (not recorded which). This receptor was obtained from a woman aged 40 to 50 in a cohort exposed to, infected with or recovered from COVID-19 (not recorded which). The chain joins TRBV7-9 to TRBJ2-7, with TRBD1 as a possible D gene (5 bases). The CDR3 nucleotides are TGTGCCAGCAGCTTTTCAGGGAACGAGCAGTACTTC. Protein sequence: CASSFSGNEQYF.